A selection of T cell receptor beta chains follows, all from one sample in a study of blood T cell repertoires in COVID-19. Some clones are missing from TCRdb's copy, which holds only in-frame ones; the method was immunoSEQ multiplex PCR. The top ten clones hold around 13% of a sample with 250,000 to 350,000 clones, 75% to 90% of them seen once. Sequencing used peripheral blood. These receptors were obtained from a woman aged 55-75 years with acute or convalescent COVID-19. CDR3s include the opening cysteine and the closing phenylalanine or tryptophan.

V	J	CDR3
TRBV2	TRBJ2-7	CASNLDREGYEQYF
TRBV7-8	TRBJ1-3	CASSPQEGYSGNTIYF
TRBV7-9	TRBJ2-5	CASRRTSGGAWETQYF
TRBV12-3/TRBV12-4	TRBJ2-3	CACNRVGTQYF
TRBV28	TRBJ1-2	CAIRTGSGYGYTF
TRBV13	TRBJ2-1	CASSTRTGAFSYNEQFF
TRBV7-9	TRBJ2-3	CASSIRDRSIGDTQYF
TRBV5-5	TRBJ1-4	CASSKTGVMELFF
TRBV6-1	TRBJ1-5	CASSAPGQGFNQPQHF
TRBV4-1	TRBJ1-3	CASSPLGTGGNTIYF
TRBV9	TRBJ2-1	CASSVGQAPYNEQFF
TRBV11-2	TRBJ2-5	CASSRTSDQETQYF
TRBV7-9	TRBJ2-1	CASSHSWGEGNSYNEQFF
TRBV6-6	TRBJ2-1	CASRSGEGEQFF
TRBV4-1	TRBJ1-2	CASSQEEGAAGYTF
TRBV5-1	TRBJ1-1	CASSRDSPGTEAFF
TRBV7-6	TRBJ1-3	CASSLSPGDYRNTIYF
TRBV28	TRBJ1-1	CASSQAGAFF
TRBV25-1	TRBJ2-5	CASSEPGLAGETQYF
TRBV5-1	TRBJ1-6	CASSLAGYGSPLHF
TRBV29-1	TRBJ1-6	CSVSVGAALHF
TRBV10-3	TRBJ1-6	CAISESGPGQLSPLHF
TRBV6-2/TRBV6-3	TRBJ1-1	CASSYTSGTEAFF
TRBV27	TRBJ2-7	CASSSGQGAYEQYF
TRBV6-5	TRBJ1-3	CASRLGQGNTIYF
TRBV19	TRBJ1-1	CASSTTGLNTEAFF